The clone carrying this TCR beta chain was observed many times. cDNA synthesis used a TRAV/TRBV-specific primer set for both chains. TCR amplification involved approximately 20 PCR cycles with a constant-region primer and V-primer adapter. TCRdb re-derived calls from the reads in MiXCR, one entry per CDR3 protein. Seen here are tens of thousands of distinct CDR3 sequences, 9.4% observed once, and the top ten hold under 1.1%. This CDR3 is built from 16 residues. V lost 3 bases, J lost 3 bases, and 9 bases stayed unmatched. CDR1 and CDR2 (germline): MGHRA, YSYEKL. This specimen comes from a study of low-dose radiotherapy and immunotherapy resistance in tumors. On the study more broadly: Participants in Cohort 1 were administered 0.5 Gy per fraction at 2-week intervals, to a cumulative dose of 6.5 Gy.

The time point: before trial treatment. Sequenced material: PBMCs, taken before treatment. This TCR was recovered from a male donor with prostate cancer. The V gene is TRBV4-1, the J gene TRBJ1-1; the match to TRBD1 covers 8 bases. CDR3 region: CASSHPFRQGHTEAFF. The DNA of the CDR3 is TGCGCCAGCAGCCATCCATTTAGACAGGGGCACACTGAAGCTTTCTTT.